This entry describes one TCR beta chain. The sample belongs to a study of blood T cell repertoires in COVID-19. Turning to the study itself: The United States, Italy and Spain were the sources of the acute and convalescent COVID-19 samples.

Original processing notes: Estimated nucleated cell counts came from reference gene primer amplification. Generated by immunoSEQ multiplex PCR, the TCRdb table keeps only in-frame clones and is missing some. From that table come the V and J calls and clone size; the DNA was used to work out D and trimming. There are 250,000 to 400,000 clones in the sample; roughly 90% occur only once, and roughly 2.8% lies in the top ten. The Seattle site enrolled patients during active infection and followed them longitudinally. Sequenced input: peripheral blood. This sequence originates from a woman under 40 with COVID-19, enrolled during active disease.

In DNA, the CDR3 is TGCGCCAGCATGTCGACAGGGGCCGGAGGGAACACTGAAGCTTTCTTT. Translating it yields CASMSTGAGGNTEAFF. The chain recombines TRBV5-1 with TRBJ1-1, with 8 bases that match TRBD1. CDR3 length: 16 residues. Germline V gene sequence: CDR1 SGHRS, CDR2 YFSETQ. V lost 6 bases to trimming and J lost 1 base; unmatched junction nucleotides: 11.